This T cell receptor (beta chain) was sequenced for a study of identical twins. Overall study findings and caveats: Reduced insertions were recorded for abundant cord blood beta clonotypes, with no such pattern in memory repertoires. Sequences that were out-of-frame, alpha and twin-shared displayed an excess of low generation probability.

The V gene end was trimmed by 7 bases and the J gene end by 1 base; junction bases not matched to a gene: 7. CDR3 size: 16 residues. Looked up from germline, CDR1 is SGHVS and CDR2 is FQNEAQ. Template switching introduced a universal primer site, and the cDNA bore unique molecular identifiers. TCRdb fed the 5' RACE reads into MiXCR, producing one record per CDR3 protein. This sample has some 590,000 distinct CDR3 sequences, with just under 10% found just once. Of note for this clonotype: Its antigen is currently unknown.

The data also belong to a second study, concerning yellow fever vaccine responses in identical twins. From that paper: Twins reportedly had a vaccine T cell response that seemed partly convergent, partly personalized.

Sequenced sample: PBMCs. This chain connects TRBV7-8 to TRBJ2-3, with 11 bases fitting TRBD2. The sequence came from a woman aged 18-29 years in good health. CDR3 DNA sequence: TGTGCCAGCACCATTAGCGGGGGGGTCGGCACAGATACGCAGTATTTT. Its translation is CASTISGGVGTDTQYF. The full variable domain, with the rest looked up from reference TRBV7-8 and TRBJ2-3, is GAGVSQSPRYKVAKRGQDVALRCDPISGHVSLFWYQQALGQGPEFLTYFQNEAQLDKSGLPSDRFFAERPEGSVSTLKIQRTQQEDSAVYLCASTISGGVGTDTQYFGPGTRLTVL.